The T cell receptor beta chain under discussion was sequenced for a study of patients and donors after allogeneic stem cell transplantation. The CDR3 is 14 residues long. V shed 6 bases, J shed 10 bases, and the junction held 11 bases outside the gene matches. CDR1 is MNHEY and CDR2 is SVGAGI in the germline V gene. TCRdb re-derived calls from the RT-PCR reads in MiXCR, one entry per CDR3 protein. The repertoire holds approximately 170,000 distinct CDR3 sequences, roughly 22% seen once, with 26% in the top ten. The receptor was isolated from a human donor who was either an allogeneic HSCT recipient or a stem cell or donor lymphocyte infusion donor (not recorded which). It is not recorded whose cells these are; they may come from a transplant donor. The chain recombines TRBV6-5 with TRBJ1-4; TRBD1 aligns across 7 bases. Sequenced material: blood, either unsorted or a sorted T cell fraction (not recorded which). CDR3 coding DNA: TGTGCCAGCAGCCCGGACAGGTCAACAGGAAAACTGTTTTTT. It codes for CASSPDRSTGKLFF.